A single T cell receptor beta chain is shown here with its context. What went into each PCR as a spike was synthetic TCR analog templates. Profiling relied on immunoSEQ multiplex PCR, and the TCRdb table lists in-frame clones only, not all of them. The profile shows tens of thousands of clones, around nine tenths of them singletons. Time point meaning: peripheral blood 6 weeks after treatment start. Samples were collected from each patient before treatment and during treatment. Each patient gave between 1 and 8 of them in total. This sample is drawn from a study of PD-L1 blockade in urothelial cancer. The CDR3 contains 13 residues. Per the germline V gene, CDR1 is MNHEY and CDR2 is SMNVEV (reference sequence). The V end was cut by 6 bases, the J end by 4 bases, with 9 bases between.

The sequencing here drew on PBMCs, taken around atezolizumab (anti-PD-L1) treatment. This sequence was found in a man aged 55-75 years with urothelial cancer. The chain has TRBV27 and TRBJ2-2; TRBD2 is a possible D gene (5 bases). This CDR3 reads CASRPGTTGELFF. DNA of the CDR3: TGTGCCAGCAGGCCGGGAACCACCGGGGAGCTGTTTTTT.